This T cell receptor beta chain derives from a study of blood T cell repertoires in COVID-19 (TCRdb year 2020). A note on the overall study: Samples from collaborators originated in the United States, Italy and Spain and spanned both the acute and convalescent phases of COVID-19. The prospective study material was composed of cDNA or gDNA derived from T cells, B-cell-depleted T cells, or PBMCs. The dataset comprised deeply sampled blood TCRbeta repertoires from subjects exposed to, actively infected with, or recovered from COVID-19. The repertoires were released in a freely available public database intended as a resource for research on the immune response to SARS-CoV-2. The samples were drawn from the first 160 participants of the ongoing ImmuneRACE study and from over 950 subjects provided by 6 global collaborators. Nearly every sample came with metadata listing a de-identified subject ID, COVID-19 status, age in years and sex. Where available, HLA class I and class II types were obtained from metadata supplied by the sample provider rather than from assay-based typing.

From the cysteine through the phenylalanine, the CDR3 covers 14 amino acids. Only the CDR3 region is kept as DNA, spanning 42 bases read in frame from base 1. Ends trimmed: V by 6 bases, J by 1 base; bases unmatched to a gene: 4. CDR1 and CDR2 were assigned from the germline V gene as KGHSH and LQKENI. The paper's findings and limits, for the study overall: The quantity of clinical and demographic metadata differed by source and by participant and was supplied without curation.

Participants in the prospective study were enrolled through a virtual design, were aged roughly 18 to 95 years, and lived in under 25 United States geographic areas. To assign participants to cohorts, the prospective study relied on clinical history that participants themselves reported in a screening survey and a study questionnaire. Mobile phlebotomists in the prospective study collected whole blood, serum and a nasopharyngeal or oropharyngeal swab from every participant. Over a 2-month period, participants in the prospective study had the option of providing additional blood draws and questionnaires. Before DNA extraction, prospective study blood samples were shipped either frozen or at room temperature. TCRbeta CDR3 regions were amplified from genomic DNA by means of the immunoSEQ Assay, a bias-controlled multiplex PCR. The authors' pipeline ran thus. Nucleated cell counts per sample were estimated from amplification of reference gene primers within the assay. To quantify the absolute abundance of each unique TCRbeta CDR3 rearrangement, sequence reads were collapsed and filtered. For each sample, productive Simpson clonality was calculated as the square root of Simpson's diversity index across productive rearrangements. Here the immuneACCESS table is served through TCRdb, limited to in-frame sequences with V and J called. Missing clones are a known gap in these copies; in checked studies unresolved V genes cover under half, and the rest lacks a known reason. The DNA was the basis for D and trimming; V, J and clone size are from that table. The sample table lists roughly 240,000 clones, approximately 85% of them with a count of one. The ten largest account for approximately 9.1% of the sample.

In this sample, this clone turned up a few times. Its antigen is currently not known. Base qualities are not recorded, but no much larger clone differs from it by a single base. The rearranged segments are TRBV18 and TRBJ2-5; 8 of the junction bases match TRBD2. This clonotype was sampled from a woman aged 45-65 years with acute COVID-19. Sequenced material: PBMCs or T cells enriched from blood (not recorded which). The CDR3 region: CASSTGGGQETQYF. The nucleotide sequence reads TGTGCCAGCTCGACCGGGGGGGGCCAAGAGACCCAGTACTTC.